Sequencing of this TCR beta chain was carried out in a study of Graves' ophthalmopathy and Graves' hyperthyroidism. This clonotype was seen ten or more times. A much larger clone is a single base away; this may be a read error. CDR1 and CDR2 from the germline V gene are SGHAT and FQNNGV. V lost 2 bases and J lost 3, with 8 bases in between. This CDR3 comprises 13 residues. Scientists amplified the TCR beta CDR3 regions from RNA transcripts. Amplification began with first-round RT-PCR using HTBI primers, then second-round multiplex PCR was performed. TCRdb independently ran MiXCR on the multiplex PCR reads; one entry per CDR3 protein. Of 580,000 or so distinct CDR3 sequences in the sample, under 40% were seen once.

The source material was peripheral blood or thyroid tissue (not recorded which). The sequence was obtained from an adult man with Graves' hyperthyroidism. The chain couples TRBV11-2 to TRBJ2-7, with D possibly being TRBD1 (5 bases). CDR3 amino acids: CASSLSQGYEQYF. Written as DNA, the CDR3 is TGTGCCAGCAGCTTATCGCAGGGCTACGAGCAGTACTTC.